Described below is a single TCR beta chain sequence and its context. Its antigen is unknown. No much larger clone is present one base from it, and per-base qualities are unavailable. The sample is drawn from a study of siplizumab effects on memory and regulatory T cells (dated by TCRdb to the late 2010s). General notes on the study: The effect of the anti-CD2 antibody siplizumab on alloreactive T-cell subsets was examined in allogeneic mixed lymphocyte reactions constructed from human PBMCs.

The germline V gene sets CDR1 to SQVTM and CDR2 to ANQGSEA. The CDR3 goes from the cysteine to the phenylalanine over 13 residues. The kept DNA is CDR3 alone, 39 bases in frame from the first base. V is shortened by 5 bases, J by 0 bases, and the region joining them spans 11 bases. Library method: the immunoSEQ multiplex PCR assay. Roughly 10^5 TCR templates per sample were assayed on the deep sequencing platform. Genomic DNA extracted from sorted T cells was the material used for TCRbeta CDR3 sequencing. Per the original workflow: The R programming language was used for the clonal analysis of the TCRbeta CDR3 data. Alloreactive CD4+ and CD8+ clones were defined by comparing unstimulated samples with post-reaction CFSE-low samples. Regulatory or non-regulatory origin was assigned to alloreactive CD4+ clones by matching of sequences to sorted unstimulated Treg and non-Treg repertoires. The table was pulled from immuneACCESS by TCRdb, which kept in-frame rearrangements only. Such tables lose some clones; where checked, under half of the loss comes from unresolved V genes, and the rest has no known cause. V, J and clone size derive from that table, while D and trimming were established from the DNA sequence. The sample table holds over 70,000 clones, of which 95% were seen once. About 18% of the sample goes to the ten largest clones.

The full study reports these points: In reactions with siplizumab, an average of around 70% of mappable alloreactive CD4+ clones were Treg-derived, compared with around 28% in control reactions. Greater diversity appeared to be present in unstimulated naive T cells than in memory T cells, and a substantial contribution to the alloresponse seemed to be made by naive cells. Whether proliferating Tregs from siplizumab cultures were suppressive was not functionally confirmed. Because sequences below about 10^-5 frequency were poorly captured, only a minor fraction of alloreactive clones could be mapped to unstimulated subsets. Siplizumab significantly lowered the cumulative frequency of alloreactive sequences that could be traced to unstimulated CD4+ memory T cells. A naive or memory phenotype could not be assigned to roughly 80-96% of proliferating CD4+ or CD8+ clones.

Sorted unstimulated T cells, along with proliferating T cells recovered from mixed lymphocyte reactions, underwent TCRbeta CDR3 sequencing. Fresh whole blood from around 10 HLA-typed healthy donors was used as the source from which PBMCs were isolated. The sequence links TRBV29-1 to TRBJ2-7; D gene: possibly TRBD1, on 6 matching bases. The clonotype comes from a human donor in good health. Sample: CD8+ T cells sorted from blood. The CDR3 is CSVNRDTSYEQYF. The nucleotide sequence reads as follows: TGCAGCGTTAACCGGGACACCTCCTACGAGCAGTACTTC.